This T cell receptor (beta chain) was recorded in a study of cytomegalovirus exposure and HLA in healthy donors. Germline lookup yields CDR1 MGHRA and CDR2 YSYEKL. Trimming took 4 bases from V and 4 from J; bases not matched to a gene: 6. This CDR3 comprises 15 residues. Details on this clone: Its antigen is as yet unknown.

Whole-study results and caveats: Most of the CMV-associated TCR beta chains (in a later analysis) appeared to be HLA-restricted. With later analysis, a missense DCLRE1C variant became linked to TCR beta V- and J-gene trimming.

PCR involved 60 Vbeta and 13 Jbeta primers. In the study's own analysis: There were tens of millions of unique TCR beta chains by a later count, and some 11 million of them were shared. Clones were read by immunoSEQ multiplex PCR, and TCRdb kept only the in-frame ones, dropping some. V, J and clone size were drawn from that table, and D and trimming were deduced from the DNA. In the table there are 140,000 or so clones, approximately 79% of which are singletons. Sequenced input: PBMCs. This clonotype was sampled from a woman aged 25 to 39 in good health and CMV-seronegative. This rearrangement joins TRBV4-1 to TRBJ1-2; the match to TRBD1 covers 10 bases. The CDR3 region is CASSPGTGDSYGYTF. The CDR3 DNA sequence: TGCGCCAGCAGCCCCGGGACAGGGGACTCCTATGGCTACACCTTC.